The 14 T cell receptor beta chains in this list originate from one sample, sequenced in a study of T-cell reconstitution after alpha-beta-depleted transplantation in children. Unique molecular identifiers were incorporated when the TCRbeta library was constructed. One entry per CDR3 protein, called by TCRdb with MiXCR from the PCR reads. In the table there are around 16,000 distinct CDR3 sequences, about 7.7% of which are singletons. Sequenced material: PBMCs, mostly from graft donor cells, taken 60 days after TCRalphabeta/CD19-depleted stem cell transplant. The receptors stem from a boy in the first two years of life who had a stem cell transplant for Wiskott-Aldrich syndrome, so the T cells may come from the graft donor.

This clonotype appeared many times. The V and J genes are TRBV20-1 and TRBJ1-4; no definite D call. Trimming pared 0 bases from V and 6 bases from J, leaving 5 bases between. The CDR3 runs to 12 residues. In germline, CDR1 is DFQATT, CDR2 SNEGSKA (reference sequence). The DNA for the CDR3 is TGCAGTGCTAGAGAGCGTTATGAAAAACTGTTTTTT. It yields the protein CSARERYEKLFF.

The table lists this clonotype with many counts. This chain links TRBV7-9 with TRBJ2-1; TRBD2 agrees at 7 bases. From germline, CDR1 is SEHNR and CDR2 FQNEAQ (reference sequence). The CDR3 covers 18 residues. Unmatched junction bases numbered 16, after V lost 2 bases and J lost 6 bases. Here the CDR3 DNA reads TGTGCCAGCAGCTTATGGGTTCTCGGGACTAAGTTTTTCAATGAGCAGTTCTTC. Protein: CASSLWVLGTKFFNEQFF. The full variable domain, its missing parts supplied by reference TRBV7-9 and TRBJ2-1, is DTGVSQNPRHKITKRGQNVTFRCDPISEHNRLYWYRQTLGQGPEFLTYFQNEAQLEKSRLLSDRFSAERPKGSFSTLEIQRTEQGDSAMYLCASSLWVLGTKFFNEQFFGPGTRLTVL.

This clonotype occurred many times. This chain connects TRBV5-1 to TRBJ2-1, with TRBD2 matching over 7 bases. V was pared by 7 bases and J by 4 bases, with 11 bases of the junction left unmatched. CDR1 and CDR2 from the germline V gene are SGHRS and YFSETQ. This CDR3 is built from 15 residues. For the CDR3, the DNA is TGCGCCAGCGCCCGCCGGGGGGTCGTATACAATGAGCAGTTCTTC. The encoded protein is CASARRGVVYNEQFF.

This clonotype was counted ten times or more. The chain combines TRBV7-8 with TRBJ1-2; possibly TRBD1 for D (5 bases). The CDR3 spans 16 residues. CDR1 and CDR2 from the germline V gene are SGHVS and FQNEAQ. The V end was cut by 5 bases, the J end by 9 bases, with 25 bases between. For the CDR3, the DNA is TGTGCCAGCAGCCAACAACCGATTGACAGCCTCATCCGCTACACCTTC. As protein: CASSQQPIDSLIRYTF.

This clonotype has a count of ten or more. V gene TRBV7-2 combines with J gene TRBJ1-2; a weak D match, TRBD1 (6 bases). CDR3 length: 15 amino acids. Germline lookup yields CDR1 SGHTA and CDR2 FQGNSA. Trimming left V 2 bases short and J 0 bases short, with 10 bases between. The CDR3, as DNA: TGTGCCAGCAGCTTACCGTGGACAGCTAACTATGGCTACACCTTC. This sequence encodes CASSLPWTANYGYTF.

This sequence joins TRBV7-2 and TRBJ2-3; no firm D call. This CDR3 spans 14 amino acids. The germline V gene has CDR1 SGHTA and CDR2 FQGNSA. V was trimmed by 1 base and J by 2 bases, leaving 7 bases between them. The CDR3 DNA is TGTGCCAGCAGCTTAGGGTATGCCACAGATACGCAGTATTTT. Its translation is CASSLGYATDTQYF. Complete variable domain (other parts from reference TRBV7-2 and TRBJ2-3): GAGVSQSPSNKVTEKGKDVELRCDPISGHTALYWYRQSLGQGLEFLIYFQGNSAPDKSGLPSDRFSAERTGGSVSTLTIQRTQQEDSAVYLCASSLGYATDTQYFGPGTRLTVL.

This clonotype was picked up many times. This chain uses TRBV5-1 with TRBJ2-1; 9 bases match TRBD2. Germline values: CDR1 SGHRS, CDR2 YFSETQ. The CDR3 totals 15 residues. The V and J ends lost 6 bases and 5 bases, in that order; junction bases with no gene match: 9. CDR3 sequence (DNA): TGCGCCAGCACTTTGACTAGCGGATCCCACAATGAGCAGTTCTTC. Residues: CASTLTSGSHNEQFF.

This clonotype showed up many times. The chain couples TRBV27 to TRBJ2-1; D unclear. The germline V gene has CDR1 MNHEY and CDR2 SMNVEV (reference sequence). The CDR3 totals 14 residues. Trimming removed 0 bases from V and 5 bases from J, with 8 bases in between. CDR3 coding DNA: TGTGCCAGCAGTTTATCACCCAGCCACAATGAGCAGTTCTTC. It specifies CASSLSPSHNEQFF.

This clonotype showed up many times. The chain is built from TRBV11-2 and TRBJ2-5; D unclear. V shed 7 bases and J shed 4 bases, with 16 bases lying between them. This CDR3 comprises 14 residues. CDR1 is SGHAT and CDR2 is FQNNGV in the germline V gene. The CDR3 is CASTFMDRVETQYF. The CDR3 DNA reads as TGTGCCAGCACTTTTATGGATAGGGTAGAGACCCAGTACTTC.

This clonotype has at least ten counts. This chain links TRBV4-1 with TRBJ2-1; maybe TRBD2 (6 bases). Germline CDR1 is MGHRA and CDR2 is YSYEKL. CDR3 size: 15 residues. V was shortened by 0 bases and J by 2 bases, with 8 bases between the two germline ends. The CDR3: CASSQDSGAYNEQFF. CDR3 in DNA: TGCGCCAGCAGCCAAGATTCGGGAGCCTACAATGAGCAGTTCTTC.

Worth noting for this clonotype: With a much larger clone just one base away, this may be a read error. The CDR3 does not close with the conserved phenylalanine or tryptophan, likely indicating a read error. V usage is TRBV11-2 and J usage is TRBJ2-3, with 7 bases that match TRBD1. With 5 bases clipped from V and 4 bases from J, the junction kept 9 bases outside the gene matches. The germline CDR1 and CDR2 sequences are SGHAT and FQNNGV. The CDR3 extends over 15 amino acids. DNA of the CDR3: TGTGCCAGCAGCGCCGGGACAGTACTACCAGATACGCAGTATCTT. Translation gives CASSAGTVLPDTQYL.

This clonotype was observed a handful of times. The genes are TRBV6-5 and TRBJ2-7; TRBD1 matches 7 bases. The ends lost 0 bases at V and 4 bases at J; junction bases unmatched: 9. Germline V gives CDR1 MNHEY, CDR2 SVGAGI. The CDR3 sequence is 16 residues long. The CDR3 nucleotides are TGTGCCAGCAGTTACTCCGGGACAGTGAACTGGTACGAGCAGTACTTC. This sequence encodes CASSYSGTVNWYEQYF.

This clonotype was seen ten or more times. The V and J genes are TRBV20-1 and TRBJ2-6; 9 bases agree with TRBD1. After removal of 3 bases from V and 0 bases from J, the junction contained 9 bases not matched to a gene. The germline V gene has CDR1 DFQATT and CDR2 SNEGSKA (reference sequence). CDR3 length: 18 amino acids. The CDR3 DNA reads TGCAGTGCTAGTCTCCCGGGACAGGGCCTCTCTGGGGCCAACGTCCTGACTTTC. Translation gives CSASLPGQGLSGANVLTF.

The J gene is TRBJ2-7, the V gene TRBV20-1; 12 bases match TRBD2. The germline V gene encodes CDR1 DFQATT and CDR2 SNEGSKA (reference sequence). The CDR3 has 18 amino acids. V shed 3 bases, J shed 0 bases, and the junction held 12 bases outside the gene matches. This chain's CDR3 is CSASYGLAGYPFSYEQYF. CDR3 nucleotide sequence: TGCAGTGCTAGTTATGGACTAGCGGGATACCCTTTCTCCTACGAGCAGTACTTC.